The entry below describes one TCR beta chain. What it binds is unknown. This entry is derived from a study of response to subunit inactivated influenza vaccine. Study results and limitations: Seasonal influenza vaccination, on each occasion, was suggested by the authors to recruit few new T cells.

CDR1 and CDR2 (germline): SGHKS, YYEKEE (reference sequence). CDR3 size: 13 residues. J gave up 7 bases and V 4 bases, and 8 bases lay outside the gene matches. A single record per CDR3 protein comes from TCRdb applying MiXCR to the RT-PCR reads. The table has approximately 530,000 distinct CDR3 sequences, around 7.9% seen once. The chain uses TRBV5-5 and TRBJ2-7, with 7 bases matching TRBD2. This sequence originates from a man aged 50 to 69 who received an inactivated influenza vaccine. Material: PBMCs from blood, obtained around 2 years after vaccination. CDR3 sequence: CASSRRRGDEQYF. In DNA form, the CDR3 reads TGTGCCAGCAGCCGCCGTCGGGGGGATGAGCAGTACTTC.